This TCR beta chain appears in the sequencing data of a study of shared T cell receptors in the human thymus. Germline lookup yields CDR1 SSHAT and CDR2 FNYEAQ (reference sequence). CDR3 length: 15 amino acids. Trimming pared 4 bases from V and 0 bases from J, leaving 13 bases between. The table came from immunoSEQ multiplex PCR; TCRdb's copy has only in-frame clones and leaves some out. This table holds approximately 660,000 clones, over 75% found once. The same data also went into a second study, on human thymus T cells. Per that paper: Resections from corrective heart surgery provided thymus tissue.

The sequence was collected from a boy under two years old with a congenital heart defect. V is TRBV7-7 and J is TRBJ2-7, with D tentatively TRBD1 (6 bases). Sequencing was done on a sample of thymocytes. The DNA of the CDR3 is TGTGCCAGCAGCTACCGGGACACGAGCTCCTACGAGCAGTACTTC. It is translated as CASSYRDTSSYEQYF.